One TCR beta chain is described in this entry. This record belongs to a study of beta chain features in type 1 diabetes. Study-level background: Examination spanned over 85,000,000 sorted cells from all samples.

The sequenced template was cDNA made from the entire isolated RNA. This table comes from immunoSEQ multiplex PCR, and its TCRdb copy is limited to in-frame clones, with some not included. The table has 400,000 to 550,000 clones, 10% to 12% seen once. Sampling consisted of one heparinised blood draw per donor, averaging around 120 mL. Via CD45RO/CCR7/CD25/CD127/CD95/CD27, cells of the CD4+ naive, central memory, regulatory and stem cell-like memory subsets were sorted. The sequencing input was naive CD4+ T cells from blood. This clonotype was sampled from a woman in her late teens or twenties in good health.

CDR3 sequence (DNA): TGCGCCAGCAGCTTCACGTCAGCGCGAGAAAAACTGTTTTTT. This sequence encodes CASSFTSAREKLFF. V gene TRBV5-1 combines with J gene TRBJ1-4; no reliable D call. V was shortened by 2 bases and J by 8 bases, with 13 bases between the two germline ends. CDR1 is SGHRS, CDR2 YFSETQ, per germline. The CDR3 has 14 amino acids. Looking up the rest from reference TRBV5-1 and TRBJ1-4 gives the full variable domain: KAGVTQTPRYLIKTRGQQVTLSCSPISGHRSVSWYQQTPGQGLQFLFEYFSETQRNKGNFPGRFSGRQFSNSRSEMNVSTLELGDSALYLCASSFTSAREKLFFGSGTQLSVL.